These T cell receptor beta chains were read from a single sample in a study of a mutant IDH1 vaccine in newly diagnosed glioma. No antigens are known for them. Only in-frame clones appear in the TCRdb table, and some are missing; sequencing was by immunoSEQ multiplex PCR. The sample lists 25,000 to 30,000 clones, 80% to 85% occurring once. The material sequenced was PBMCs, taken from a glioma patient whose treatment included an IDH1 peptide vaccine. Source of these receptors: a woman aged 25 to 39 with glioma. Each CDR3 is given with its conserved first and last residue. A D gene is named only where the DNA matches it firmly. Clone size is shown for a subset of rows, as once, few, many or a class of expanded clone.

J	D	size	V	CDR3	DNA
TRBJ1-5	TRBD1	once	TRBV19	CASSGQGYNQPQHF	TGTGCCAGTAGCGGACAGGGCTACAATCAGCCCCAGCATTTT
TRBJ2-1	NA	NA	TRBV5-1	CASSRGLRSYNEQFF	TGCGCCAGCAGCAGGGGACTCCGCTCCTACAATGAGCAGTTCTTC
TRBJ2-7	NA	NA	TRBV6-5	CASRGTPGGLWEQYF	TGTGCCAGCAGAGGGACCCCGGGCGGACTTTGGGAGCAGTACTTC
TRBJ2-3	TRBD1	NA	TRBV5-1	CASKTRGQRTDTQYF	TGCGCCAGCAAGACCAGGGGGCAGCGCACAGATACGCAGTATTTT
TRBJ2-2	NA	NA	TRBV2	CAGGTWNTGELFF	TGTGCCGGGGGGACTTGGAACACCGGGGAGCTGTTTTTT
TRBJ1-1	NA	NA	TRBV6-1	CASSDWGLNTEAFF	TGTGCCAGCAGTGACTGGGGCTTGAACACTGAAGCTTTCTTT
TRBJ2-4	NA	NA	TRBV4-3	CASSQEGGQQGLAKNIQYF	TGCGCCAGCAGCCAAGAGGGAGGGCAACAGGGGTTGGCCAAAAACATTCAGTACTTC
TRBJ2-1	NA	once	TRBV5-1	CASTGHTLNEQFF	TGCGCTAGCACAGGGCACACCCTCAATGAGCAGTTCTTC
TRBJ1-1	NA	NA	TRBV20-1	CSAKKDTEAFF	TGCAGTGCTAAGAAGGACACTGAAGCTTTCTTT
TRBJ1-2	NA	NA	TRBV19	CASSIVGQGAGYTF	TGTGCCAGTAGTATTGTCGGCCAGGGTGCTGGCTACACCTTC
TRBJ2-2	TRBD1	NA	TRBV10-3	CATTKTGGVDTGELFF	TGTGCCACGACGAAAACAGGGGGCGTTGACACCGGGGAGCTGTTTTTT
TRBJ1-2	TRBD1	NA	TRBV29-1	CSVTGDGYTF	TGCAGCGTGACAGGGGATGGCTACACCTTC
TRBJ2-1	NA	NA	TRBV5-1	CASSLQEYNEQFF	TGCGCCAGCAGCTTGCAGGAATACAATGAGCAGTTCTTC
TRBJ2-5	NA	few	TRBV19	CASSIYGTSKETQYF	TGTGCCAGTAGTATATACGGGACATCAAAAGAGACCCAGTACTTC
TRBJ1-3	NA	NA	TRBV19	CASSFGGSGNTIYF	TGTGCCAGTAGTTTCGGGGGCTCTGGAAACACCATATATTTT
TRBJ2-3	TRBD2	NA	TRBV7-8	CASSLLAGGLTDTQYF	TGTGCCAGCAGCTTATTAGCGGGGGGTCTCACAGATACGCAGTATTTT
TRBJ2-5	NA	NA	TRBV4-1	CASSQPPGGREETQYF	TGCGCCAGCAGCCAACCCCCCGGTGGAAGGGAAGAGACCCAGTACTTC
TRBJ1-4	TRBD1	few	TRBV15	CATCRDRGEKLFF	TGTGCCACCTGCAGGGACAGGGGTGAAAAACTGTTTTTT
TRBJ2-1	NA	NA	TRBV30	CAWSGTGNEQFF	TGTGCCTGGAGTGGGACTGGTAATGAGCAGTTCTTC
TRBJ1-4	NA	NA	TRBV5-6	CASSLPVGGHEKLFF	TGTGCCAGCAGCTTACCCGTGGGGGGCCATGAAAAACTGTTTTTT
TRBJ1-6	NA	NA	TRBV2	CASSGEGNSPLHF	TGTGCCAGCAGTGGGGAGGGTAATTCACCCCTCCACTTT
TRBJ1-5	NA	NA	TRBV5-6	CASSPRERGNQPQHF	TGTGCCAGCAGCCCTCGGGAGCGGGGCAATCAGCCCCAGCATTTT
TRBJ1-2	NA	NA	TRBV5-4	CASSALSQGYTF	TGTGCCAGCAGCGCGTTATCGCAGGGCTACACCTTC
TRBJ2-3	NA	large	TRBV13	CASSPPLGDADTQYF	TGTGCCAGCAGCCCCCCACTAGGAGACGCAGATACGCAGTATTTT
TRBJ1-2	TRBD1	NA	TRBV5-1	CASSYTGTGNYGYTF	TGCGCCAGCAGCTACACCGGGACAGGGAACTATGGCTACACCTTC
TRBJ2-7	TRBD2	NA	TRBV6-5	CASSYSGGGSSYEQYF	TGTGCCAGCAGTTACTCGGGCGGGGGGAGCTCCTACGAGCAGTACTTC
TRBJ2-5	TRBD2	NA	TRBV5-1	CASSFKASGGQETQYF	TGCGCCAGCAGCTTTAAGGCTAGCGGCGGCCAAGAGACCCAGTACTTC
TRBJ1-5	NA	NA	TRBV5-8	CATRQARNQPQHF	TGTGCCACTCGACAGGCCCGCAATCAGCCCCAGCATTTT
TRBJ2-1	NA	NA	TRBV11-3	CASSLGVDEQFF	TGTGCCAGCAGCTTAGGGGTCGATGAGCAGTTCTTC
TRBJ1-2	NA	NA	TRBV20-1	CSARPKGGYTF	TGCAGTGCTAGACCAAAAGGTGGCTACACCTTC
TRBJ1-1	TRBD1	NA	TRBV5-6	CASSLDRGTGDTEAFF	TGTGCCAGCAGCTTGGACAGGGGGACAGGGGACACTGAAGCTTTCTTT
TRBJ1-1	NA	NA	TRBV11-2	CASSYPGEAFF	TGTGCCAGCAGCTACCCGGGGGAAGCTTTCTTT
TRBJ2-7	NA	NA	TRBV4-1	CASSLGSGALSYEQYF	TGCGCCAGCAGCCTCGGGTCGGGGGCACTCTCCTACGAGCAGTACTTC
TRBJ2-5	NA	NA	TRBV7-2	CASSLGPYETQYF	TGTGCCAGCAGCTTGGGCCCTTACGAGACCCAGTACTTC